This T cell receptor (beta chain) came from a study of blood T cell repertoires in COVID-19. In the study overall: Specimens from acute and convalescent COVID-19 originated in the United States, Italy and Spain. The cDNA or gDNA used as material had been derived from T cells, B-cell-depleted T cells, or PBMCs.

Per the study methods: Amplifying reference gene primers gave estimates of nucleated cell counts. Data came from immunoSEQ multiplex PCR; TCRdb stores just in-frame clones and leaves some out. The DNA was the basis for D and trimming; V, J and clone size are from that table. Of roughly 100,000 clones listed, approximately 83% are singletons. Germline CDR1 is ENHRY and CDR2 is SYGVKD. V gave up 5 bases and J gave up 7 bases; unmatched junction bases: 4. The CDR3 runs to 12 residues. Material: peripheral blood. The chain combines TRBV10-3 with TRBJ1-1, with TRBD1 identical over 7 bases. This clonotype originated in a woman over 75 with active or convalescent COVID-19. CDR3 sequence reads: CAISKTGFEAFF. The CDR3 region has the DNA TGTGCCATCAGTAAGACAGGGTTTGAAGCTTTCTTT.